These T cell receptor beta chains were read from a single sample in a study of identical twins. TCRdb reanalysed the 5' RACE reads using MiXCR and keeps one entry per CDR3 protein. Here the sample spans approximately 620,000 distinct CDR3 sequences, about 9.4% being singletons. The same sample was also used in a study of yellow fever vaccine responses in identical twins.

Source material: PBMCs. The source is a woman under 30 in good health. The CDR3 runs from the conserved cysteine through the conserved F or W. The D gene is left open where the match is weak. Rows may omit the clone size; those that give it use once, few, many or a size class.

D,V,size,J,DNA,CDR3
NA,TRBV7-6,NA,TRBJ2-5,TGTGCCAGCAGACTCTCAGATGCGGCACCTCAAGAGACCCAGTACTTC,CASRLSDAAPQETQYF
NA,TRBV24-1,few,TRBJ2-1,TGTGCCACCAGTGTTGGACCGTACAATGAGCAGTTCTTC,CATSVGPYNEQFF
NA,TRBV29-1,NA,TRBJ2-3,TGCAGCGTTGTGGGGGCCGGGGGGCTAGCCGCAGATACGCAGTATTTT,CSVVGAGGLAADTQYF
NA,TRBV5-6,NA,TRBJ1-6,TGTGCCAGCAGTTCGACACCTTTGATGTATAATTCACCCCTCCACTTT,CASSSTPLMYNSPLHF
TRBD2,TRBV29-1,many,TRBJ2-7,TGCAGCGTTATCCTAGCGGGAGGGCGCTACGAGCAGTACTTC,CSVILAGGRYEQYF
NA,TRBV4-3,NA,TRBJ2-7,TGCGCCAGCAGCCAAGCCCGGACGGACCCTTTACCCTACGAGCAGTACTTC,CASSQARTDPLPYEQYF
NA,TRBV7-9,NA,TRBJ2-1,TGTGCCAGCAGCTTAGCTCTTGGTACACAGTTCTTC,CASSLALGTQFF
NA,TRBV10-3,many,TRBJ1-2,TGTGCCATCAGTGACGACGGGCGCCCCTATGGCTACACCTTC,CAISDDGRPYGYTF
TRBD1,TRBV29-1,few,TRBJ2-7,TGCAGCGCCCGAGGGACCGGGGACAGGGCCCACTACGAGCAGTACTTC,CSARGTGDRAHYEQYF
NA,TRBV6-6,few,TRBJ2-1,TGTGCCAGCAGTCATGGTTACAATGAGCAGTTCTTC,CASSHGYNEQFF
NA,TRBV12-3/TRBV12-4,few,TRBJ2-3,TGTGCCAGCAGTTCCAGAGGGACTAGCACAGATACGCAGTATTTT,CASSSRGTSTDTQYF
NA,TRBV20-1,NA,TRBJ2-7,TGCAGTCCCGGCCACCCAGGGGTCAGTCAGTACTTC,CSPGHPGVSQYF
NA,TRBV20-1,NA,TRBJ2-3,TGCAGTGCTTCTCGGGGATCCACAGATACGCAGTATTTT,CSASRGSTDTQYF
NA,TRBV12-3/TRBV12-4,many,TRBJ2-3,TGTGCCACCTCGGTTGGGGATCGGAGCACAGATACGCAGTATTTT,CATSVGDRSTDTQYF
NA,TRBV14,NA,TRBJ2-1,TGTGCCAGCAGCCAAGACGTAGTAAGAGAGAGTGAGCAGTTCTTC,CASSQDVVRESEQFF
NA,TRBV24-1,few,TRBJ2-3,TGTGCCACCAGTACTAACAGACTACCCGGTCCCACAGATACGCAGTATTTT,CATSTNRLPGPTDTQYF
NA,TRBV20-1,NA,TRBJ2-7,TGCAGTGCTACTGGGACATCCACCTACGAGCAGTACTTC,CSATGTSTYEQYF
NA,TRBV10-3,NA,TRBJ1-1,TGTGCCATCAGTGAAATTGTTTACCACCGACAGTCAGTAGACACTGAAGCTTTCTTT,CAISEIVYHRQSVDTEAFF
TRBD1,TRBV10-3,many,TRBJ2-1,TGTGCCACCGGACAGGGGCCTCTCGATATGTATGAGCAGTTCTTC,CATGQGPLDMYEQFF
TRBD2,TRBV11-2,few,TRBJ2-7,TGTGCCAGCAGCTCTACCTTAGGACTAGCGGGAGTTGGCGAGCAGTACTTC,CASSSTLGLAGVGEQYF
NA,TRBV27,many,TRBJ2-2,TGTGCCAGCACGCTATCCGGCAGGACCGGGGAGCTGTTTTTT,CASTLSGRTGELFF
NA,TRBV25-1,NA,TRBJ1-2,TGTGCCAGCAGTGAATTATCACAAGATCTTAACTATGGCTACACCTTC,CASSELSQDLNYGYTF
TRBD1,TRBV11-2,few,TRBJ2-7,TGTGCCAGCAGCTTAAGAGGGGGCGGTAGTAAAGAGCAGTACTTC,CASSLRGGGSKEQYF
TRBD1,TRBV7-3,many,TRBJ2-3,TGTGCCAGCCGTAGGGGGCTAGAAAGCACAGATACGCAGTATTTT,CASRRGLESTDTQYF
TRBD2,TRBV6-4,NA,TRBJ2-5,TGTGCCAGCAGTGACCCTAGCGGGGGACAAGAGACCCAGTACTTC,CASSDPSGGQETQYF
TRBD1,TRBV12-3/TRBV12-4,many,TRBJ1-2,TGTGCCAGCAGTTTGGAGGGGGCCTATGGCTACACCTTC,CASSLEGAYGYTF
NA,TRBV29-1,many,TRBJ1-2,TGCAGCCAAAGGGGATCACGCCTTGGTTGTCGTGGCTACACCTTC,CSQRGSRLGCRGYTF
TRBD2,TRBV7-9,few,TRBJ2-1,TGTGCCAGCTACGATCGGGTAGCGGGGGGCTACAATGAGCAGTTCTTC,CASYDRVAGGYNEQFF
TRBD2,TRBV4-3,few,TRBJ2-1,TGCGCCAGCAGCCAAACGACTAGCGGGAGTTGGAATGAGCAGTTCTTC,CASSQTTSGSWNEQFF
TRBD2,TRBV6-4,NA,TRBJ2-3,TGTGCCAGCAGCCGGACTAGGAGTAGTATAGATACGCAGTATTTT,CASSRTRSSIDTQYF
TRBD2,TRBV5-1,few,TRBJ2-1,TGCGCCAGCAGCTCCAGCGGGGGGTATGATGAGCAGTTCTTC,CASSSSGGYDEQFF
TRBD2,TRBV15,few,TRBJ2-7,TGTGCCACCGGGAGACGGGGGGGGTCCTACGAGCAGTACTTC,CATGRRGGSYEQYF
TRBD1,TRBV5-1,few,TRBJ2-3,TGCGCCAGCAGCCGCACGGGACAGTCTTACACAGATACGCAGTATTTT,CASSRTGQSYTDTQYF
NA,TRBV7-9,many,TRBJ2-7,TGTGCCAGCAGCTTGTTGTCGGCCCAAGAGAATGAGCAGTACTTC,CASSLLSAQENEQYF
TRBD1,TRBV12-3/TRBV12-4,many,TRBJ2-1,TGTGCCAGCAGTTTAATAGGGGGCTATAGGATCGAGCAGTTCTTC,CASSLIGGYRIEQFF
NA,TRBV19,few,TRBJ1-1,TGTGCCAGTAGTATGGGCCCTGGGGACACTGAAGCTTTCTTT,CASSMGPGDTEAFF